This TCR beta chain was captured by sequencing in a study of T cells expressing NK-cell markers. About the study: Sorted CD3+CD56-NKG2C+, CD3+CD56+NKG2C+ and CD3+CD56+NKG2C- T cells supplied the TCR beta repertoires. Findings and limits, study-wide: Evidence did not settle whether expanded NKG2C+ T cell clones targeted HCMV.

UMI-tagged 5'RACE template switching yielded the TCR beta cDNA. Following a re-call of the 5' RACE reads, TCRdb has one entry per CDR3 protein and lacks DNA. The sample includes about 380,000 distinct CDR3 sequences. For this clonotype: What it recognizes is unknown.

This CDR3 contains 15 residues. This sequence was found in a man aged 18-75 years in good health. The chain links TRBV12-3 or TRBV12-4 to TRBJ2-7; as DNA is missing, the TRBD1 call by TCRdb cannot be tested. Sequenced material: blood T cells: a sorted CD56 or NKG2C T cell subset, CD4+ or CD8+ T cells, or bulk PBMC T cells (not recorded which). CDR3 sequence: CASSNRPGQGYEQYF.